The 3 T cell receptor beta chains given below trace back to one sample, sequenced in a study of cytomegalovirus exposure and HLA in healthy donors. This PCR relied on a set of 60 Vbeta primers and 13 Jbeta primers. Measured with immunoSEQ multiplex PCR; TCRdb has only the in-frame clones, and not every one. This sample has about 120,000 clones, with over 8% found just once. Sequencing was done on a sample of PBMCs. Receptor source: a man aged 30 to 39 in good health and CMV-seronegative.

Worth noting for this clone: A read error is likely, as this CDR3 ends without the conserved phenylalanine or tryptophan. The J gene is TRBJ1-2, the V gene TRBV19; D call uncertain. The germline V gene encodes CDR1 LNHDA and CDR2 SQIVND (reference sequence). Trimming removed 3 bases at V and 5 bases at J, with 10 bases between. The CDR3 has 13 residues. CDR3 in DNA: TGTGCCAGTAGTATTGGGAGGTGGTATGGCTACACCGTC. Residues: CASSIGRWYGYTV.

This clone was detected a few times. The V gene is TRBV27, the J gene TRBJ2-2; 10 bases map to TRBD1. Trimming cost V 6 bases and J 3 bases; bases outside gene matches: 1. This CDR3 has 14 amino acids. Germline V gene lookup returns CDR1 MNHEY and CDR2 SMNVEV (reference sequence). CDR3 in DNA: TGTGCCAGCAGAGACAGGGGGCACACCGGGGAGCTGTTTTTT. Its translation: CASRDRGHTGELFF.

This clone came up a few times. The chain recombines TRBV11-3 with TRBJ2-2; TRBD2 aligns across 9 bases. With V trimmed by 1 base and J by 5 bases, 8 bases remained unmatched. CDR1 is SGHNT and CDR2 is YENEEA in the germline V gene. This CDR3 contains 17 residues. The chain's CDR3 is CASSLGTVAGVTGELFF. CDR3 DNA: TGTGCCAGCAGCTTAGGTACCGTAGCGGGAGTAACCGGGGAGCTGTTTTTT.